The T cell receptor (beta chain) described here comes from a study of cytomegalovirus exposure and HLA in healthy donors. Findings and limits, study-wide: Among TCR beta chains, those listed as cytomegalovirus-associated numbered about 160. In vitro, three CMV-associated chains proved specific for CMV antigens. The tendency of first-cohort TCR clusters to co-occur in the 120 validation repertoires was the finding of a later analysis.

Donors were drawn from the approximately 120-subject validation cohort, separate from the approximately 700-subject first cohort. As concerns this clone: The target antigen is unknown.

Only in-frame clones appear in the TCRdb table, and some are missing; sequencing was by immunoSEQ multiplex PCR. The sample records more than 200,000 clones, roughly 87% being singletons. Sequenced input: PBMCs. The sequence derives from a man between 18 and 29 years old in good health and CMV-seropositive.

The CDR3, as DNA: TGCGCCAGTCGTAAATACACCGGGGAGCTGTTTTTT. Translated: CASRKYTGELFF. J is TRBJ2-2 and V is TRBV5-1; D ambiguous. The V end was cut by 8 bases, the J end by 3 bases, with 8 bases between. This CDR3 comprises 12 residues. Germline V lookup: CDR1 SGHRS, CDR2 YFSETQ. Supplemented by reference TRBV5-1 and TRBJ2-2, the full variable domain reads KAGVTQTPRYLIKTRGQQVTLSCSPISGHRSVSWYQQTPGQGLQFLFEYFSETQRNKGNFPGRFSGRQFSNSRSEMNVSTLELGDSALYLCASRKYTGELFFGEGSRLTVL.